These T cell receptor beta chains were read from a single sample in a study of Ad26.COV2.S vaccination and SARS-CoV-2 variants. The repertoire was sequenced with immunoSEQ multiplex PCR; TCRdb's copy has only in-frame clones and lacks some. This table holds hundreds of thousands of clones, 90% found once. The input for sequencing was peripheral blood, taken in a trial of Ad26.COV2.S vaccine versus placebo. The source of these receptors is a person between 18 and 65 years old who received the Ad26.COV2.S COVID-19 vaccine or a placebo. CDR3s include the opening cysteine and the closing phenylalanine or tryptophan. A D gene is named only where the DNA matches it firmly. Some rows have no size entry. The others give once, few or many, or a class for an expanded clone.

.	TRBV19	.	TRBJ2-7	CASSTFGVNYEQYF	TGTGCCAGTAGCACCTTTGGGGTGAACTACGAGCAGTACTTC
.	TRBV7-9	TRBD2	TRBJ2-1	CASSLGGLGINEQFF	TGTGCCAGCAGCTTAGGGGGACTAGGTATCAATGAGCAGTTCTTC
.	TRBV24-1	TRBD1	TRBJ1-1	CATRGTGYNTEAFF	TGTGCCACCAGAGGGACAGGGTACAACACTGAAGCTTTCTTT
.	TRBV7-6	.	TRBJ2-3	CASSFVVTSSTDTQYF	TGTGCCAGCAGCTTTGTTGTTACCTCTAGCACAGATACGCAGTATTTT
.	TRBV6-1	TRBD1	TRBJ1-5	CASSEEGQGYQPQHF	TGTGCCAGCAGTGAAGAGGGACAGGGCTATCAGCCCCAGCATTTT
once	TRBV28	.	TRBJ1-2	CASRPGGRSLEGYTF	TGTGCCAGCAGACCGGGGGGCAGATCCCTAGAAGGCTACACCTTC
.	TRBV9	.	TRBJ1-4	CASSVGRGVGEKLFF	TGTGCCAGCAGCGTAGGACGGGGGGTAGGCGAAAAACTGTTTTTT
.	TRBV6-6	.	TRBJ1-4	CASRGIGQSNEKLFF	TGTGCCAGCAGGGGAATTGGACAGTCTAATGAAAAACTGTTTTTT
.	TRBV24-1	.	TRBJ2-1	CATSDLRPSSYNEQFF	TGTGCCACCAGTGATTTGCGACCGAGCTCCTACAATGAGCAGTTCTTC
.	TRBV6-5	TRBD1	TRBJ1-2	CASSLQGVFGYTF	TGTGCCAGCAGTTTACAGGGGGTATTTGGCTACACCTTC
many	TRBV19	.	TRBJ1-1	CASLTPGPRAGNTEAFF	TGTGCCAGTCTTACTCCGGGCCCCCGAGCGGGGAACACTGAAGCTTTCTTT
many	TRBV5-1	TRBD2	TRBJ2-7	CASSLAGGDEQYF	TGCGCCAGCAGCCTAGCGGGCGGGGACGAGCAGTACTTC
.	TRBV24-1	TRBD1	TRBJ1-2	CATSDRGQGTSNYGYTF	TGTGCCACCAGTGATCGGGGACAGGGAACCTCTAACTATGGCTACACCTTC
.	TRBV27	.	TRBJ1-2	CASRHGEFNGGYTF	TGTGCCAGCCGACACGGGGAATTTAACGGCGGCTACACCTTC
.	TRBV5-5	TRBD1	TRBJ1-3	CASSLSGTGGSGNTIYF	TGTGCCAGCAGCTTGAGCGGGACAGGGGGATCTGGAAACACCATATATTTT
.	TRBV7-2	.	TRBJ1-1	CASSPELYLGTEAFF	TGTGCCAGCAGCCCCGAGTTATATTTGGGGACTGAAGCTTTCTTT
.	TRBV5-4	TRBD2	TRBJ2-1	CASSSSLAAYNEQFF	TGTGCCAGCAGCTCGTCCCTAGCGGCCTACAATGAGCAGTTCTTC
.	TRBV4-3	TRBD2	TRBJ2-1	CASSQEGTSLDEQFF	TGCGCCAGCAGCCAAGAGGGGACTAGTCTCGATGAGCAGTTCTTC
.	TRBV19	.	TRBJ2-2	CASSMDGNTGELFF	TGTGCCAGTAGTATGGACGGGAACACCGGGGAGCTGTTTTTT
.	TRBV28	.	TRBJ2-6	CASSLSTGFGANVLTF	TGTGCCAGCAGTTTATCTACAGGGTTTGGGGCCAACGTCCTGACTTTC
.	TRBV7-3	.	TRBJ2-3	CASSLARSTDTQYF	TGTGCCAGCAGCTTAGCTCGAAGCACAGATACGCAGTATTTT
.	TRBV11-2	TRBD2	TRBJ2-7	CASSQGSGGEQYF	TGTGCCAGCAGCCAAGGGTCGGGGGGCGAGCAGTACTTC
.	TRBV7-9	.	TRBJ1-1	CASSTDRGPNTEAFF	TGTGCCAGCAGCACGGACCGGGGCCCGAACACTGAAGCTTTCTTT
few	TRBV3-1/TRBV3-2	.	TRBJ1-1	CASSRIVEPNTEAFF	TGTGCCAGCAGCCGAATCGTGGAGCCGAACACTGAAGCTTTCTTT
.	TRBV27	.	TRBJ2-3	CASSLRPTQTDTQYF	TGTGCCAGCAGTTTGAGACCAACCCAGACAGATACGCAGTATTTT
.	TRBV14	TRBD2	TRBJ2-7	CASSPLAGSYEQYF	TGTGCCAGCAGCCCTCTAGCGGGATCCTACGAGCAGTACTTC
.	TRBV5-4	TRBD2	TRBJ2-1	CASSRAGSNEQFF	TGTGCCAGCAGCAGAGCGGGAAGTAATGAGCAGTTCTTC
.	TRBV5-4	.	TRBJ1-2	CASSLPGDYGYTF	TGTGCCAGCAGCTTGCCAGGGGACTATGGCTACACCTTC
.	TRBV15	.	TRBJ1-4	CATSRVGGGEKLFF	TGTGCCACCAGCAGAGTCGGGGGGGGCGAAAAACTGTTTTTT
.	TRBV11-2	.	TRBJ2-3	CASSPPSTGTDTQYF	TGTGCCAGCAGCCCTCCGTCGACCGGCACAGATACGCAGTATTTT
.	TRBV9	.	TRBJ2-7	CASSSPGQYEQYF	TGTGCCAGCAGCTCCCCCGGACAGTACGAGCAGTACTTC
.	TRBV7-2	.	TRBJ2-7	CASSFTGEGEQYF	TGTGCCAGCAGCTTTACAGGGGAGGGAGAGCAGTACTTC
.	TRBV6-2/TRBV6-3	.	TRBJ2-4	CASSYAAGFEGNIQYF	TGTGCCAGCAGTTACGCCGCCGGGTTTGAGGGAAACATTCAGTACTTC